A single sample is the source of the 19 T cell receptor beta chains below, sequenced in a study of blood T cell repertoires in COVID-19 (dated by TCRdb to 2018 to 2020). The method behind the library was the immunoSEQ multiplex PCR assay. This immuneACCESS table, as held by TCRdb, lists in-frame sequences with V and J called but not all clones. Of the missing ones, under half trace to an unresolved V gene in checked studies; the others have no known cause. Recorded for this sample are under 50,000 clones; roughly 88% of them occurred a single time. The ten largest clones take up about 60% of the sample. Sequenced material: peripheral blood. The receptors were gathered from a man aged 70-80 years with acute or convalescent COVID-19.

A few counts support this clone. The CDR3 region is CASSLVGGSYNEQFF. The CDR3 region has the DNA TGTGCCAGCAGCTTAGTAGGGGGCTCCTACAATGAGCAGTTCTTC. J is TRBJ2-1 and V is TRBV7-9; a weak D match, TRBD1 (6 bases). Trimming left V 1 base short and J 0 bases short, with 7 bases between. CDR1 and CDR2 (germline): SEHNR, FQNEAQ (reference sequence). There are 15 residues in the CDR3.

This clone has more than one count but fewer than ten. J is TRBJ2-1 and V is TRBV5-1; 9 bases fit TRBD1. The length of the CDR3 is 13 residues. Germline CDR1 SGHRS, CDR2 YFSETQ. After removal of 7 bases from V and 3 bases from J, the junction contained 2 bases not matched to a gene. The CDR3 DNA follows: TGCGCCAGCTGGACAGGGGACTACAATGAGCAGTTCTTC. It is translated as CASWTGDYNEQFF.

The chain carries TRBV10-3 and TRBJ1-1, with 10 bases matching TRBD1. V lost 5 bases to trimming and J lost 6 bases; unmatched junction nucleotides: 6. This CDR3 contains 14 residues. Germline V gene data show CDR1 as ENHRY and CDR2 as SYGVKD. The CDR3 bases are TGTGCCATCAGTCCCGGGACAGGGGAAGCTGAAGCTTTCTTT. It yields the protein CAISPGTGEAEAFF.

The V and J genes are TRBV5-1 and TRBJ1-1, with 7 bases matching TRBD1. Germline V CDR1 and CDR2: SGHRS, YFSETQ. With 8 bases clipped from V and 0 bases from J, the junction kept 4 bases outside the gene matches. CDR3 size: 13 residues. For the CDR3, the DNA is TGCGCCAGTCAGGGACAGTTGAACACTGAAGCTTTCTTT. This gives the protein CASQGQLNTEAFF.

This clone is a singleton in its sample. CDR3 residues: CASKGVGGYSNQPQHF. The CDR3 DNA is TGTGCCAGCAAGGGGGTAGGGGGTTATAGCAATCAGCCCCAGCATTTT. V and J are TRBV27 and TRBJ1-5; D is perhaps TRBD1 (6 bases). Germline V CDR1 and CDR2: MNHEY, SMNVEV (reference sequence). The CDR3 spans 16 residues. V was shortened by 7 bases and J by 0 bases, with 16 bases between the two germline ends.

This sequence joins TRBV10-3 and TRBJ1-2; 11 nucleotides line up with TRBD1. Trimming removed 4 bases from V and 9 bases from J; junction bases left unmatched: 7. This CDR3 comprises 14 residues. The germline CDR1 and CDR2 sequences are ENHRY and SYGVKD. CDR3 loop: CAISGPGQGVSYTF. In DNA, the CDR3 is TGTGCCATCAGTGGTCCGGGACAGGGGGTTAGCTACACCTTC.

The CDR3 reads CAWSPVRQGYTIYF. In DNA form, the CDR3 reads TGTGCCTGGAGTCCAGTCCGCCAGGGTTACACCATATATTTT. The V gene is TRBV30, the J gene TRBJ1-3; D may be TRBD1 (5 bases). Germline V lookup: CDR1 GTSNPN, CDR2 SVGIG (reference sequence). The CDR3 loop spans 14 amino acids. V lost 2 bases and J 8 bases, leaving 16 bases between the germline ends.

This sequence joins TRBV7-6 and TRBJ2-3, with a tentative D call TRBD2 (5 bases). Germline CDR1 SGHVS, CDR2 FNYEAQ. This CDR3 spans 15 amino acids. The V end was cut by 5 bases, the J end by 0 bases, with 12 bases between. CDR3 protein: CASSPRGASTDTQYF. The CDR3 DNA follows: TGTGCCAGCAGCCCCCGGGGAGCTAGCACAGATACGCAGTATTTT.

This clone has only a few counts. The J gene is TRBJ1-3, the V gene TRBV18; D might be TRBD1 (6 bases). V gave up 2 bases and J gave up 2 bases, with 16 bases separating them. Germline CDR1 is KGHSH and CDR2 is LQKENI. There are 17 residues in the CDR3. For the CDR3, the DNA is TGTGCCAGCTCACCATCCATACCTGGGGGCGCTGGAAACACCATATATTTT. It codes for CASSPSIPGGAGNTIYF.

This chain joins TRBV20-1 and TRBJ2-7, with D perhaps TRBD2 (5 bases). Germline V gives CDR1 DFQATT, CDR2 SNEGSKA (reference sequence). This CDR3 region has 15 residues. Trimming stripped 3 bases from V and 2 bases from J, with 17 bases between. The DNA of the CDR3 is TGCAGTGCTAGTGGCGTGGGAGAGGGCGCCTACGAGCAGTACTTC. This sequence encodes CSASGVGEGAYEQYF.

This clone was picked up a small number of times. CDR3 DNA sequence: TGCAGTGCTAGAGGGGACTCTGAAGCTTTCTTT. Protein product: CSARGDSEAFF. V usage is TRBV20-1 and J usage is TRBJ1-1; D might be TRBD1 (5 bases). This CDR3 is built from 11 residues. With 1 base removed from V and 6 bases from J, the gap between germline ends came to 6 bases. The germline gives CDR1 DFQATT, CDR2 SNEGSKA (reference sequence).

There are a few counts of this clone. J is TRBJ2-3 and V is TRBV7-3; D might be TRBD2 (7 bases). Germline CDR1 SGHTA, CDR2 FQGTGA. CDR3 size: 15 residues. V lost 5 bases and J 4 bases, leaving 16 bases between the germline ends. Written as DNA, the CDR3 is TGTGCCAGCAGCCCCTCCGGGGGGCTGGCAGATACGCAGTATTTT. Residues: CASSPSGGLADTQYF.

The chain employs TRBV25-1 and TRBJ1-1, with a possible D match to TRBD1 (5 bases). The CDR3 sequence is 13 residues long. The ends were cut back, 1 base at V and 10 bases at J, with 13 bases in the middle. Germline-derived CDR1 and CDR2 are MGHDK and SYGVNS. CDR3 nucleotides: TGTGCCAGCAGTGAATGGGGCAGGGTGGGAGCTTTCTTT. This sequence encodes CASSEWGRVGAFF.

This clone was seen a few times. The CDR3 loop reads CASSGQAGNTIYF. The CDR3 DNA reads TGTGCCAGCTCGGGACAAGCTGGAAACACCATATATTTT. V and J are TRBV19 and TRBJ1-3; D might be TRBD1 (6 bases). The V end was cut by 9 bases, the J end by 2 bases, with 11 bases between. This CDR3 comprises 13 residues. Germline loops: CDR1 LNHDA, CDR2 SQIVND (reference sequence). Drawing the rest from reference TRBV19 and TRBJ1-3, the complete variable domain is DGGITQSPKYLFRKEGQNVTLSCEQNLNHDAMYWYRQDPGQGLRLIYYSQIVNDFQKGDIAEGYSVSREKKESFPLTVTSAQKNPTAFYLCASSGQAGNTIYFGEGSWLTVV.

This sequence joins TRBV11-3 and TRBJ1-5; D is perhaps TRBD1 (5 bases). This CDR3 region has 13 residues. Germline V gives CDR1 SGHNT, CDR2 YENEEA. The CDR3 DNA reads TGTGTCTGTGACAGTCTAGGTAATCAGCCCCAGCATTTT. Protein sequence: CVCDSLGNQPQHF.

The chain links TRBV29-1 to TRBJ2-1; 10 bases match TRBD2. V lost 4 bases and J lost 7; bases outside the gene matches: 10. Germline CDR1 is SQVTM and CDR2 is ANQGSEA. The CDR3 has 15 residues. CDR3 DNA: TGCAGCGTTGCTCGCAGCGGGAGGGCCGGTAATGAGCAGTTCTTC. Protein sequence: CSVARSGRAGNEQFF.

Written as DNA, the CDR3 is TGCGCCAGCAGCCAGGAATGGACTCGCCAGTTCTTC. Translation gives CASSQEWTRQFF. V is TRBV4-3 and J is TRBJ2-1; TRBD2 is a possible D gene (5 bases). Germline lookup yields CDR1 LGHNA and CDR2 YSLEER. The CDR3 is 12 residues long. V shed 3 bases and J shed 13 bases, with 13 bases lying between them.

The chain has TRBV15 and TRBJ1-2; D uncertain. Germline loops: CDR1 LNHNV, CDR2 YYDKDF (reference sequence). Between the trimmed V and J ends, which lost 0 bases and 2 bases, there was a span of 10 bases. This CDR3 contains 15 residues. The CDR3 loop reads CATSREIGQNYGYTF. The CDR3 DNA follows: TGTGCCACCAGCAGAGAGATTGGGCAGAACTATGGCTACACCTTC.

This clone was detected only once. The rearrangement links TRBV3-1 (or the pseudogene TRBV3-2) to TRBJ1-2; D is ambiguous. From germline, CDR1 is LGHDT and CDR2 YNNKEL (reference sequence). V was clipped by 3 bases and J by 3 bases, with 8 bases between them. This CDR3 comprises 13 residues. CDR3 DNA sequence: TGTGCCAGCAGCCATTGGGGAGACTATGGCTACACCTTC. Its protein product is CASSHWGDYGYTF.